This TCR beta chain originates from a study of T cells in localized non-small cell lung cancer (dated by TCRdb to the early 2020s). About the full investigation: Comparing tumors with uninvolved tumor-adjacent lungs, the study looked at the T cell repertoires of fewer than 250 patients with early-stage NSCLC. The cohort comprised around 250 treatment-naïve NSCLC patients with resected, localized lung tumors. A mean age of around 66 years was recorded for the NSCLC patients, of whom approximately 130 were male and 85 to 110 were female.

General conclusions and limits of the study: Because multi-region tumor sequencing was not done, intratumor heterogeneity could not be ruled out. A median of around 50 of the top 100 tumor clones were detected in paired uninvolved adjacent lung, and 28 of these tumor clones were also found among the top 100 clones of the paired uninvolved adjacent lung. Uninvolved tumor-adjacent lung showed the highest T cell clonality, higher than tumor, which suggests more focused antigenic responses in the uninvolved tumor-adjacent lung. Higher T cell density in blood was associated with longer overall survival, whereas higher clonality in adjacent lung was associated with shorter survival. Since the design was exploratory, TCR variables were selected using unadjusted p-values with no false-discovery rate correction.

V trim: 5 bases; J trim: 1 base; unmatched bases: 7. CDR1 is given as SGHTA and CDR2 as FQGTGA, both from the germline V gene. Including cysteine and phenylalanine, the CDR3 has 15 amino acids. Left in the record is the CDR3 DNA by itself, 45 bases read in frame from the first base. TCR beta CDR3 regions were sequenced from DNA using the immunoSEQ Assay. Regarding the original processing steps: To compute T cell density, TCR beta template counts were normalized to usable DNA, which was estimated by amplifying housekeeping genes. The preseqR package was used to estimate richness by extrapolating to 400,000 templates for PBMC samples and to 120,000 templates for tissue samples. Clonality was defined as one minus Pielou's evenness. To identify tissue-enriched TCRs, differential abundance testing was run on productive amino-acid clonotypes with a minimum total count of 5 and an alpha of 0.1. The Jaccard Index and the Morisita Overlap Index were used to quantify repertoire overlap between compartments. GLIPH clustered TCR beta CDR3s with public tetramer-defined viral CDR3s; viral motifs required at least three viral sequences plus V-gene enrichment. Sourced from immuneACCESS, this table was stored by TCRdb with only in-frame sequences that have V and J called. A share of the clones is absent; for the studies checked, an unresolved V gene accounts for under half, and the remainder has no known explanation. Clone size and the V and J calls come from that table; the DNA yielded D and trimming. This sample holds approximately 140,000 clones; around 92% were observed only once. The ten largest clones add up to around 1.7% of the sample.

For this clone: Its recognized antigen is unknown. No qualities accompany the bases; no much larger clone lies one base away.

At diagnosis, peripheral blood, uninvolved tumor-adjacent lung and tumor were collected and stored as a combination of fresh-frozen and FFPE material. For TCR repertoire profiling, blood samples were analyzed in the form of peripheral blood mononuclear cells. The chain is assembled from TRBV7-3 and TRBJ2-5, and TRBD2 aligns with 7 junction nucleotides. This receptor was identified in a female donor older than 55 with stage I lung adenocarcinoma. The source was peripheral blood, collected before any cancer treatment. The CDR3 protein is CASSLAGGFQETQYF. The base sequence is TGTGCCAGCAGCCTAGCCGGGGGGTTCCAAGAGACCCAGTACTTC.